Listed below are T cell receptor beta chains from one sample, sequenced in a study of T cells in Graves' hyperthyroidism and ophthalmopathy. TCRdb reprocessed the multiplex PCR reads with MiXCR, giving one entry per CDR3 protein. The table lists about 740,000 distinct CDR3 sequences, 12% to 15% of them singletons. Sequenced input: blood. The receptor source for this set is a woman aged 18 to 35 with Graves' hyperthyroidism. Each CDR3 is given with its conserved first and last residue. A D gene is named only where the DNA matches it firmly.

TRBD2,TRBV6-1,TRBJ2-1,CASSIDGLAGDNEQFF
.,TRBV18,TRBJ2-7,CASPPQGLREREQYF
.,TRBV2,TRBJ1-1,CASSVMSMGTEAFF
TRBD2,TRBV10-1,TRBJ2-1,CASAPGGSHNEQFF
TRBD1,TRBV28,TRBJ2-7,CASSLDRVYHEQYF
.,TRBV19,TRBJ2-1,CASSIGVGGAEEQFF
.,TRBV12-3/TRBV12-4,TRBJ2-5,CASSLATDGGQYF
TRBD1,TRBV19,TRBJ1-6,CASSMDRGGSPLHF
TRBD1,TRBV28,TRBJ1-1,CASSLAGTGMLPFF
.,TRBV4-3,TRBJ2-2,CASSQDKRLVQLTGELFF
TRBD1,TRBV6-9,TRBJ1-3,CASSYRDSSGNTIYF
TRBD2,TRBV29-1,TRBJ2-1,CSVSGRTYNEQFF
TRBD1,TRBV28,TRBJ2-7,CASSIRTGRDYEQYF
.,TRBV4-3,TRBJ2-1,CASSQDLSGDGFF
.,TRBV7-9,TRBJ2-2,CASRQITGELFF
TRBD2,TRBV12-3/TRBV12-4,TRBJ2-2,CASSLTPGLAGDPGELFF
.,TRBV28,TRBJ1-1,CASRPSGTEAFF
TRBD2,TRBV6-1,TRBJ2-3,CASSRLAGHHTDTQYF
TRBD1,TRBV3-1,TRBJ1-6,CASSPTGGNSPLHF
.,TRBV9,TRBJ1-1,CASSPWIARTEAFF
.,TRBV12-3/TRBV12-4,.,CASRLPGQITTDTQHF
.,TRBV2,TRBJ1-1,CASIARSLNTEAFF
.,TRBV20-1,TRBJ1-1,CSARSITEAFF
.,TRBV2,TRBJ2-5,CASSSQGGETQYF
.,TRBV3-1,TRBJ2-3,CASSQDWSGPSTDMQYF
.,TRBV12-3/TRBV12-4,TRBJ1-2,CASSLVRQGHYGYTF
.,TRBV6-1,TRBJ1-5,CASSEGGGGQPQHF
.,TRBV6-9,TRBJ2-2,CASSLEQPSVVGELFF
.,TRBV15,TRBJ2-2,CATSKPGADTGELFF
TRBD2,TRBV2,TRBJ2-5,CASRGTSGRASETQYF
TRBD1,TRBV2,TRBJ1-6,CASRARTGLNSPLHF
TRBD2,TRBV10-3,TRBJ2-3,CASKAGEDTQYF
.,TRBV12-3/TRBV12-4,TRBJ2-7,CASSSITQGGYEQYF
.,TRBV30,TRBJ2-3,CAWNGKGPDTQYF
TRBD2,TRBV2,TRBJ2-1,CASDEWRETYNEQFF
TRBD1,TRBV4-1,TRBJ1-2,CASSQGTGDLYGYTF
.,TRBV28,TRBJ1-4,CASRPGATNEKLFF
.,TRBV20-1,TRBJ2-3,CSAWDKSTDTQYF
.,TRBV7-9,TRBJ1-1,CASSLGTTGWDTEAFF
.,TRBV20-1,TRBJ2-7,CSARRGTEYSYEQYF
TRBD2,TRBV5-1,TRBJ2-1,CASSLNMGTSSVEQFF
.,TRBV19,TRBJ1-4,CASHHGGAGNEKLFF
TRBD2,TRBV20-1,TRBJ2-5,CSARAGREVARETQYF
.,TRBV27,TRBJ2-6,CASKFPGTGANVLTF
.,TRBV24-1,TRBJ2-1,CATSDFAGALQGNEQFF
TRBD2,TRBV20-1,TRBJ2-5,CSARDPAGEGETQYF
.,TRBV6-1,TRBJ1-5,CASSPLGTNQPQHF
TRBD2,TRBV20-1,TRBJ2-1,CSARDLGTSSYNEQFF
TRBD1,TRBV28,TRBJ2-7,CASSLNLRDRSYEQYF
.,TRBV4-1,TRBJ1-1,CASSQVAAVLTEAFF
.,TRBV5-4,TRBJ2-1,CASSPLFAVGRNEQFF
TRBD2,TRBV20-1,TRBJ2-7,CSAPTSGVTYEQYF
TRBD2,TRBV7-3,TRBJ2-2,CASSPPGLAGVTGELFF
TRBD1,TRBV7-9,TRBJ2-7,CASSAGQGAIYEQYF